This TCR beta chain was found in a study of blood T cell repertoires in COVID-19. Background on the study: Both acute and convalescent COVID-19 samples were obtained from the United States, Italy and Spain.

Original handling: Reference gene primers were amplified, and this amplification served to estimate nucleated cell counts. Sequencing was performed with immunoSEQ multiplex PCR; in TCRdb, only in-frame clones are kept and a portion is missing. V and J calls and clone size are those listed in that table; D and trimming were worked out from the DNA. The sample lists fewer than 20,000 clones, 81% seen once, with about 15% in the top ten. This CDR3 has 13 residues. The V and J ends lost 5 bases and 9 bases, in that order; junction bases with no gene match: 5. Germline-derived CDR1 and CDR2 are SGHTA and FQGTGA.

Sequenced: peripheral blood. The TCR originated in a man aged 35 to 55 with active or convalescent COVID-19. The rearrangement uses TRBV7-3 and TRBJ1-1; 11 bases match TRBD1. CDR3 in DNA: TGTGCCAGCAGCCCCGGGACAGGGGGGAAAGCTTTCTTT. Its protein is CASSPGTGGKAFF.